The rows below give T cell receptor beta chains drawn from one sample of a study of shared clonotypes between healthy human individuals. Sequencing was performed with immunoSEQ multiplex PCR; in TCRdb, only in-frame clones are kept and a portion is missing. This sample has approximately 330,000 clones; 73% occur once, and the top ten carry over 9.5%. What was sequenced was memory CD4+ T cells sorted from blood. The receptors were gathered from a man aged 30 to 39 in good health. CDR3s include the opening cysteine and the closing phenylalanine or tryptophan. A D gene is named only where the DNA matches it firmly. Expanded clones get a size class; other rows say once, few or many, or leave the size out.

d_gene	v_gene	abundance	j_gene	CDR3aa	CDR3nt
.	TRBV7-9	once	TRBJ2-5	CASTTEQDLETQYF	TGTGCCAGCACAACGGAACAAGATTTAGAGACCCAGTACTTC
.	TRBV28	.	TRBJ2-6	CASSFQSGANVLTF	TGTGCCAGCAGTTTCCAGTCTGGGGCCAACGTCCTGACTTTC
.	TRBV7-2	.	TRBJ2-1	CASSLVLVGQFF	TGTGCCAGCAGCTTAGTGCTAGTCGGGCAGTTCTTC
TRBD2	TRBV18	.	TRBJ2-2	CASSPLPAGETGELFF	TGTGCCAGCTCACCACTCCCAGCGGGAGAGACTGGGGAGCTGTTTTTT
.	TRBV7-6	.	TRBJ1-3	CASSYQGEATGNTIYF	TGTGCCAGCAGCTATCAGGGAGAAGCCACTGGAAACACCATATATTTT
.	TRBV18	.	TRBJ2-5	CASSPEGTRQETQYF	TGTGCCAGCTCACCAGAAGGGACACGACAAGAGACCCAGTACTTC
.	TRBV10-3	.	TRBJ2-7	CAISESFGSSYEQYF	TGTGCCATCAGTGAGTCCTTCGGGAGCTCCTACGAGCAGTACTTC
TRBD2	TRBV6-5	few	TRBJ2-5	CASRGAGGGETQYF	TGTGCCAGCAGAGGCGCGGGAGGGGGAGAGACCCAGTACTTC
TRBD2	TRBV4-2	once	TRBJ2-3	CASSQDSSGSGTDTQYF	TGTGCCAGCAGCCAAGATTCTAGCGGGAGTGGTACAGATACGCAGTATTTT
.	TRBV19	.	TRBJ2-2	CASSIPRVGYTGELFF	TGTGCCAGTAGTATCCCAAGGGTGGGTTACACCGGGGAGCTGTTTTTT
.	TRBV27	once	TRBJ2-7	CASSRGVEQYF	TGTGCCAGCAGTCGTGGTGTCGAGCAGTACTTC
.	TRBV10-1	many	TRBJ2-1	CAASAVPGVGSDEQFF	TGCGCCGCCTCAGCCGTGCCGGGAGTTGGGTCTGATGAGCAGTTCTTC
.	TRBV28	.	TRBJ1-1	CASSLIVGRSAFF	TGTGCCAGCAGTTTAATTGTAGGGCGCAGTGCTTTCTTT
TRBD2	TRBV7-9	.	TRBJ2-1	CASSIAGGLVNEQFF	TGTGCCAGCAGCATAGCGGGAGGGCTAGTTAATGAGCAGTTCTTC
TRBD1	TRBV5-1	.	TRBJ1-2	CASSVGTGYYGYTF	TGCGCCAGCAGCGTAGGGACAGGATACTATGGCTACACCTTC
.	TRBV2	.	TRBJ2-3	CASSENRDTSTDTQYF	TGTGCCAGCAGTGAAAACAGGGACACTAGCACAGATACGCAGTATTTT
.	TRBV18	few	TRBJ2-2	CASSPFGTTNTGELFF	TGTGCCAGCTCACCGTTCGGGACCACGAACACCGGGGAGCTGTTTTTT
TRBD1	TRBV7-9	.	TRBJ2-3	CASTLSLGQGSTDTQYF	TGTGCCAGCACCCTTTCACTTGGACAGGGCAGCACAGATACGCAGTATTTT
.	TRBV5-1	.	TRBJ2-5	CASSLEPDKTQYF	TGCGCCAGCAGCTTGGAACCAGATAAGACCCAGTACTTC
.	TRBV28	.	TRBJ1-2	CASSLRGRESYTF	TGTGCCAGCAGTTTGAGGGGCAGGGAGAGCTACACCTTC
.	TRBV5-1	.	TRBJ2-3	CASTLTGSTDTQYF	TGCGCCAGCACCCTTACAGGGTCCACAGATACGCAGTATTTT
.	TRBV5-1	once	TRBJ2-1	CASSLNAEQFF	TGCGCCAGCAGCTTGAATGCTGAGCAGTTCTTC
TRBD1	TRBV5-8	.	TRBJ1-5	CASSPGQVRNQPQHF	TGTGCCAGCAGCCCCGGACAGGTACGCAATCAGCCCCAGCATTTT
.	TRBV29-1	.	TRBJ1-1	CSVDESGVNTEAFF	TGCAGCGTTGACGAGTCAGGGGTAAACACTGAAGCTTTCTTT
.	TRBV7-9	.	TRBJ2-7	CASSPVNIEQYF	TGTGCCAGCAGCCCCGTGAATATTGAGCAGTACTTC
.	TRBV4-3	.	TRBJ2-3	CASSQERGTQYF	TGCGCCAGCAGCCAAGAACGGGGTACGCAGTATTTT
TRBD2	TRBV19	.	TRBJ2-1	CASSIRSSSGSNEQFF	TGTGCCAGTAGTATCAGGTCTTCTAGCGGGAGCAATGAGCAGTTCTTC
.	TRBV11-3	once	TRBJ1-3	CASSSGPSGNTIYF	TGTGCCAGCAGCTCGGGTCCCTCTGGAAACACCATATATTTT
.	TRBV7-7	once	TRBJ2-7	CASSLNDREAYEQYF	TGTGCTAGCAGCTTAAACGACAGGGAGGCCTACGAGCAGTACTTC
.	TRBV14	.	TRBJ1-2	CASSQNVGVNYGYTF	TGTGCCAGCAGCCAAAACGTGGGCGTTAACTATGGCTACACCTTC
.	TRBV5-1	.	TRBJ1-1	CASSLAGGGRTEAFF	TGCGCCAGCAGCTTGGCCGGCGGGGGGCGGACTGAAGCTTTCTTT
.	TRBV5-1	.	TRBJ2-1	CASSLMSSYNEQFF	TGCGCCAGCAGCTTGATGAGCTCCTACAATGAGCAGTTCTTC
TRBD1	TRBV11-2	.	TRBJ2-5	CASSLMGGQGAQETQYF	TGTGCCAGCAGCTTGATGGGGGGACAGGGCGCGCAGGAGACCCAGTACTTC
.	TRBV10-2	.	TRBJ2-2	CASTSGAANTGELFF	TGCGCCAGCACCTCTGGTGCCGCAAACACCGGGGAGCTGTTTTTT
TRBD1	TRBV7-2	.	TRBJ2-7	CASSLAPSGQGSYEQYF	TGTGCCAGCAGCTTAGCGCCCTCGGGACAGGGATCCTACGAGCAGTACTTC
.	TRBV18	.	TRBJ2-1	CASSLTRSYNEQFF	TGTGCCAGCTCACTGACAAGGTCTTACAATGAGCAGTTCTTC
.	TRBV5-1	.	TRBJ2-7	CASSLDYSYEQYF	TGCGCCAGCAGCTTGGACTACTCCTACGAGCAGTACTTC
.	TRBV19	.	TRBJ2-3	CASNLASTDTQYF	TGTGCCAGTAATTTGGCTAGCACAGATACGCAGTATTTT
TRBD2	TRBV27	.	TRBJ2-7	CATRPGTRGEQYF	TGTGCCACCCGCCCCGGGACTAGGGGAGAGCAGTACTTC
TRBD2	TRBV28	.	TRBJ2-1	CASRWGGGIEQFF	TGTGCCAGTCGTTGGGGGGGAGGGATTGAGCAGTTCTTC
TRBD2	TRBV9	.	TRBJ2-3	CASSGRLAGGFGTDTQYF	TGTGCCAGCAGCGGCCGACTAGCGGGAGGGTTCGGGACAGATACGCAGTATTTT
TRBD2	TRBV2	.	TRBJ2-1	CASSYTGLARAHPGNEQFF	TGTGCCAGCAGTTATACGGGACTAGCGAGGGCCCATCCTGGGAATGAGCAGTTCTTC
TRBD2	TRBV11-2	.	TRBJ2-5	CASSLARSSGSSQETQYF	TGTGCCAGCAGCTTAGCAAGGTCTAGCGGGAGTAGTCAGGAGACCCAGTACTTC
.	TRBV28	.	TRBJ1-4	CASRTPGHANEKLFF	TGTGCCAGCAGGACACCGGGACATGCTAATGAAAAACTGTTTTTT
.	TRBV9	.	TRBJ2-3	CASSIQSTDTQYF	TGTGCCAGCAGCATCCAGAGCACAGATACGCAGTATTTT
.	TRBV6-9	.	TRBJ2-7	CANNSFQYF	TGTGCCAACAACAGTTTTCAGTACTTC
.	TRBV13	.	TRBJ1-1	CASSFPRGSDTEAFF	TGTGCCAGCAGCTTCCCTCGAGGGAGCGACACTGAAGCTTTCTTT
.	TRBV28	few	TRBJ1-1	CASSFVRGGDAFF	TGTGCCAGCAGTTTCGTACGTGGAGGGGACGCTTTCTTT
TRBD1	TRBV11-2	once	TRBJ2-2	CASSPRGQYTGELFF	TGTGCCAGCAGCCCCAGGGGGCAGTACACCGGGGAGCTGTTTTTT
.	TRBV18	.	TRBJ2-6	CASSREASGANVLTF	TGTGCCAGCTCACGAGAAGCTTCTGGGGCCAACGTCCTGACTTTC
.	TRBV5-1	once	TRBJ2-4	CASSLEGRVAKNIQYF	TGCGCCAGCAGCTTGGAGGGCAGGGTGGCCAAAAACATTCAGTACTTC
TRBD2	TRBV6-1	.	TRBJ2-1	CASRLTSGSYNEQFF	TGTGCCAGCAGACTGACTAGCGGTTCCTACAATGAGCAGTTCTTC
.	TRBV10-1	.	TRBJ2-7	CASSESPFREQYF	TGCGCCAGCAGTGAGTCGCCCTTTCGGGAGCAGTACTTC
.	TRBV11-2	.	TRBJ1-5	CASSLWPGSNQPQHF	TGTGCCAGCAGCTTATGGCCAGGCTCCAATCAGCCCCAGCATTTT
TRBD1	TRBV7-9	.	TRBJ1-2	CASSPTSGQINYGHTF	TGTGCCAGCAGCCCCACCTCGGGACAGATTAACTATGGCCACACCTTC
.	TRBV9	few	TRBJ2-5	CASSSRQQSATQYF	TGTGCCAGCAGCTCCAGACAGCAGTCAGCGACCCAGTACTTC
.	TRBV2	once	TRBJ1-1	CASSGMDTEAFF	TGTGCCAGCAGTGGGATGGACACTGAAGCTTTCTTT
TRBD2	TRBV27	.	TRBJ2-7	CASSLRAPGGPSKEQYF	TGTGCCAGCAGTTTAAGGGCCCCGGGAGGGCCCTCGAAGGAGCAGTACTTC
.	TRBV12-5	few	TRBJ1-2	CASGRTPRGPNYGYTF	TGTGCTAGTGGCCGAACTCCGCGGGGCCCTAACTATGGCTACACCTTC